Below are 9 T cell receptor beta chains sequenced from a single sample in a study of blood T cell repertoires in COVID-19. Some clones are missing from TCRdb's copy, which holds only in-frame ones; the method was immunoSEQ multiplex PCR. There are 76,000 or so clones in the sample; approximately 89% occur only once, and about 5.8% lies in the top ten. What was sequenced was peripheral blood. All receptors derive from a human donor in a cohort sampled during active COVID-19.

The V call is TRBV6-4, the J call TRBJ1-2; possibly TRBD1 for D (6 bases). V was trimmed by 6 bases and J by 4 bases, leaving 12 bases between them. Germline V CDR1 and CDR2: MRHNA, SNTAGT. There are 13 residues in the CDR3. The CDR3: CASSQTGTYGYTF. The CDR3 DNA sequence: TGTGCCAGCAGCCAGACAGGAACCTATGGCTACACCTTC.

The rearrangement links TRBV18 to TRBJ1-1; TRBD1 matches at 7 bases. The V and J ends lost 2 bases and 7 bases, in that order; junction bases with no gene match: 4. The CDR3 contains 13 residues. The germline CDR1 and CDR2 sequences are KGHSH and LQKENI. CDR3 in amino acids: CASSPRGQIEAFF. The CDR3 bases are TGTGCCAGCTCACCAAGGGGACAGATTGAAGCTTTCTTT.

The chain combines TRBV5-8 with TRBJ2-7; D possibly corresponds to TRBD1 (5 bases). The CDR3 is 14 amino acids. Germline CDR1 reads SGHTS; CDR2 reads YDEGEE. The germline V and J ends were trimmed by 1 base and 0 bases, with 8 bases remaining between them. CDR3 amino acids: CASSLNQGSYEQYF. The CDR3 coding sequence is TGTGCCAGCAGCTTGAACCAGGGCTCCTACGAGCAGTACTTC.

V gene TRBV5-5 combines with J gene TRBJ1-6, with 8 bases matching TRBD1. V shed 1 base, J shed 10 bases, and the junction held 7 bases outside the gene matches. The CDR3 loop spans 15 amino acids. Germline CDR1 and CDR2: SGHKS and YYEKEE (reference sequence). The CDR3 spells CASSLLTGAESPLHF. As DNA, the CDR3 is TGTGCCAGCAGCTTGCTGACAGGGGCTGAGTCACCCCTCCACTTT.

This chain links TRBV10-2 with TRBJ1-1; TRBD1 is a possible D gene (6 bases). The CDR3 is 14 residues long. CDR1 WSHSY and CDR2 SAAADI come from the germline V gene. The ends were cut back, 3 bases at V and 4 bases at J, with 12 bases in the middle. The CDR3: CASSDMGASTEAFF. The DNA of the CDR3 is TGCGCCAGCAGTGACATGGGGGCGAGCACTGAAGCTTTCTTT.

The chain joins TRBV23-1 to TRBJ1-2; D is perhaps TRBD1 (6 bases). TRBV23-1 is reported as an ORF; its role is uncertain. The ends were cut back, 4 bases at V and 1 base at J, with 19 bases in the middle. The CDR3 length is 17 residues. The CDR3 bases are TGCGCCAGCAGTCGCCAGACACAGGGCCCTAATAACTATGGCTACACCTTC. Amino acid sequence: CASSRQTQGPNNYGYTF.

This chain uses TRBV5-5 with TRBJ2-2; D not certain. The CDR3 extends over 14 amino acids. V gave up 2 bases and J gave up 1 base, with 6 bases separating them. The germline V gene has CDR1 SGHKS and CDR2 YYEKEE (reference sequence). This CDR3 reads CASSFLENTGELFF. CDR3 DNA: TGTGCCAGCAGCTTTCTAGAGAACACCGGGGAGCTGTTTTTT.

This chain connects TRBV19 to TRBJ1-3; possible D gene TRBD1, 6 bases. V was pared by 1 base and J by 0 bases, with 10 bases between. CDR3 length equals 16 residues. Germline CDR1 LNHDA, CDR2 SQIVND (reference sequence). In DNA form, the CDR3 reads TGTGCCAGTAGTATAGCCCGGACAGACTCTGGAAACACCATATATTTT. Amino acid sequence: CASSIARTDSGNTIYF.

Concerning this clone: An end of the junction does not agree with germline; a read error may underlie this. This sequence joins TRBV6-2 or TRBV6-3 and TRBJ1-1; 8 bases are shared with TRBD1. CDR1 and CDR2 (germline): MNHEY, SVGEGT. The length of the CDR3 is 14 residues. The CDR3: CAISGQGAFTEAFF. The DNA for the CDR3 is TGTGCCATCAGTGGTCAGGGGGCTTTCACTGAAGCTTTCTTT.